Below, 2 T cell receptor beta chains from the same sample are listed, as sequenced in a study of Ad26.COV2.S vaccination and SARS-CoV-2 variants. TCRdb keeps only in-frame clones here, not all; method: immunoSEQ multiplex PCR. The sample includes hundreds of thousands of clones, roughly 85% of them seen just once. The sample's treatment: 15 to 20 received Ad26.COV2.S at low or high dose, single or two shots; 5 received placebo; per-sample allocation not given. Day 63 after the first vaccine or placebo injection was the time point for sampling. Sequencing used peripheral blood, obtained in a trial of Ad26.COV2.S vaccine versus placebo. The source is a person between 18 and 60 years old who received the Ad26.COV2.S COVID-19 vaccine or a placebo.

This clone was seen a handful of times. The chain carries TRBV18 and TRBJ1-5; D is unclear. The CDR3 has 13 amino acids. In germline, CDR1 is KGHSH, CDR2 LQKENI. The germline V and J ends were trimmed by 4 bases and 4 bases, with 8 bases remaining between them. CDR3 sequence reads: CASSRQDNQPQHF. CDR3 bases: TGTGCCAGCTCACGTCAGGATAATCAGCCCCAGCATTTT.

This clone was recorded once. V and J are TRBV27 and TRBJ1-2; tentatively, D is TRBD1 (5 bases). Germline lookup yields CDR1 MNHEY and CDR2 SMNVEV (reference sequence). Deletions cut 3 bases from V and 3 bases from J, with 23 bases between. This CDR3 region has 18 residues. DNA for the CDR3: TGTGCCAGCAGTTTTGGTGGACACTTCACCCCTACTTACTATGGCTACACCTTC. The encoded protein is CASSFGGHFTPTYYGYTF.